This TCR beta chain was profiled in a study of blood T cell repertoires in COVID-19. On the study more broadly: Sources were T cells, B-cell-depleted T cells, or PBMCs; the material itself was cDNA or gDNA.

Looked up from germline, CDR1 is SEHNR and CDR2 is FQNEAQ (reference sequence). This CDR3 contains 14 residues. Trimming removed 6 bases from V and 3 bases from J; junction bases left unmatched: 8. Ages ranged from about 18 to 90 years, with residence in approximately 23 US areas. Donors were grouped by their self-reported clinical history. Per the original data handling: Amplification with reference gene primers provided the estimates of nucleated cell counts. Method: immunoSEQ multiplex PCR; TCRdb's copy keeps in-frame clones and lacks some. Clonal size and the V and J genes are those of that table, whereas D and trimming came from the DNA. Seen here are roughly 400,000 clones, approximately 89% observed once, and the top ten hold 1.7%.

The sequence came from a woman aged 25 to 39 who had recovered from COVID-19. The chain couples TRBV7-9 to TRBJ2-7; 7 bases fit TRBD2. The sample taken for sequencing was PBMCs or T cells enriched from blood (not recorded which). DNA of the CDR3: TGTGCCAGCAGTCTGAGCGGGATTCTCTACGAGCAGTACTTC. Translating it yields CASSLSGILYEQYF.